The 18 T cell receptor beta chains presented below share a single source sample, sequenced in a study of patients and donors after allogeneic stem cell transplantation. TCRdb redid the calling of the RT-PCR reads with MiXCR, one entry per CDR3 protein. Of roughly 880,000 distinct CDR3 sequences listed, approximately 18% are singletons. The sequenced sample consisted of blood, either unsorted or a sorted T cell fraction (not recorded which). All receptors derive from a human donor who was either an allogeneic HSCT recipient or a stem cell or donor lymphocyte infusion donor (not recorded which). It is not recorded whose cells these are; they may come from a transplant donor.

This clonotype was observed a few times. This rearrangement joins TRBV9 to TRBJ2-3, with 10 positions matching TRBD2. Germline V gene sequence: CDR1 SGDLS, CDR2 YYNGEE. There are 17 residues in the CDR3. J lost 7 bases, V lost 4 bases, and 15 bases had no gene match. The DNA for the CDR3 is TGTGCCAGCAGCAACTACCTAGCGGGGGCCTCCACCCATACGCAGTATTTT. It specifies CASSNYLAGASTHTQYF.

This chain links TRBV10-3 with TRBJ2-3, with D possibly being TRBD1 or TRBD2 (6 bases each). V lost 3 bases to trimming and J lost 1 base, with 20 bases between them. The CDR3 is made up of 18 amino acids. Germline CDR1 reads ENHRY; CDR2 reads SYGVKD. CDR3 region: CAISDRRGHQRGTDTQYF. The CDR3 DNA follows: TGTGCCATCAGTGACCGGCGGGGACACCAGAGGGGCACAGATACGCAGTATTTT.

This clonotype appeared many times. V is TRBV5-1 and J is TRBJ1-1; D gene unclear. The CDR3 loop spans 14 amino acids. V gave up 4 bases and J gave up 1 base, with 11 bases separating them. CDR1 and CDR2 from the germline V gene are SGHRS and YFSETQ. The CDR3 spells CASSPLVGNTEAFF. In DNA form, the CDR3 reads TGCGCCAGCAGCCCTCTTGTGGGGAACACTGAAGCTTTCTTT.

This clonotype turned up a few times. The J gene is TRBJ2-1, the V gene TRBV10-3; TRBD2 matches at 10 bases. Germline trimming cut 3 bases from V and 9 bases from J; bases unmatched to any gene: 8. The CDR3 extends over 15 amino acids. Per the germline V gene, CDR1 is ENHRY and CDR2 is SYGVKD. The chain's CDR3 is CAISESAGGHGEQFF. CDR3 coding DNA: TGTGCCATCAGTGAATCAGCGGGGGGGCACGGTGAGCAGTTCTTC.

This clonotype turned up a few times. A junction boundary mismatches the germline segment, possibly from a read error. The rearrangement links TRBV5-6 to TRBJ1-2; the D gene is possibly TRBD1 (6 bases). The germline V gene has CDR1 SGHDT and CDR2 YYEEEE. The CDR3 extends over 17 amino acids. DNA of the CDR3: TGTGCCAGCAGCTTGGTACGTGGTGGGGGGCGAAACTCTGGCTACACCTTC. Its translation: CASSLVRGGGRNSGYTF.

The chain combines TRBV7-9 with TRBJ2-3; no reliable D call. The length of the CDR3 is 10 residues. Germline loops: CDR1 SEHNR, CDR2 FQNEAQ (reference sequence). Trimming removed 8 bases from V and 6 bases from J, with 6 bases in between. The CDR3 DNA reads TGTGCCAGCTTCGGGGATACGCAGTATTTT. Translated: CASFGDTQYF.

The rearrangement joins TRBV5-5 to TRBJ2-7; 11 positions agree with TRBD1. Germline loops: CDR1 SGHKS, CDR2 YYEKEE (reference sequence). This CDR3 contains 15 residues. Trimming at V came to 6 bases and at J to 2 bases, leaving 7 bases not matched to a gene. The chain's CDR3 is CASTLPGQGAYEQYF. In DNA, the CDR3 is TGTGCCAGCACCTTACCGGGACAGGGGGCCTACGAGCAGTACTTC.

This clonotype was counted only a few times. This chain links TRBV12-3 or TRBV12-4 with TRBJ1-5, with D uncertain. This CDR3 is built from 12 residues. The ends were cut back, 1 base at V and 11 bases at J, with 9 bases in the middle. The CDR3 coding sequence is TGTGCCAGCAGTTTAGGAGGTTGGGCCCAGCATTTT. It is translated as CASSLGGWAQHF.

This clonotype has just a few counts. V is TRBV5-5 and J is TRBJ1-5; D ambiguous. Trimming removed 0 bases at V and 5 bases at J, with 9 bases between. The germline V gene encodes CDR1 SGHKS and CDR2 YYEKEE (reference sequence). CDR3 size: 14 residues. Here the CDR3 DNA reads TGTGCCAGCAGCTTGGCCGGGTCCGATCAGCCCCAGCATTTT. Translated: CASSLAGSDQPQHF.

The V gene is TRBV21-1, the J gene TRBJ1-2. TRBV21-1 is recorded as a pseudogene. There are 14 residues in the CDR3. The DNA for the CDR3 is TGTGCCAGCAGCATGGGGGGGAGGAACTATGGCTACACCTTC. This translates into CASSMGGRNYGYTF.

This clonotype was seen only once. The chain recombines TRBV21-1 with TRBJ1-3. TRBV21-1 is given as a pseudogene. This CDR3 spans 16 amino acids. The CDR3 here is CASSKWPERRGNTIYF. The CDR3 DNA reads as TGTGCCAGCAGCAAATGGCCAGAACGAAGGGGAAACACCATATATTTT.

This clonotype was observed a few times. In nucleotides, the CDR3 is TGCAGTGCTAGTTTCGGGTCCATCAATCAGCCCCAGCATTTT. Translated, it gives CSASFGSINQPQHF. The J gene is TRBJ1-5, the V gene TRBV20-1; D gene uncertain. Germline V gene data show CDR1 as DFQATT and CDR2 as SNEGSKA (reference sequence). Trimming removed 3 bases from V and 3 bases from J, with 12 bases in between. This CDR3 has 14 residues.

The chain joins TRBV20-1 to TRBJ2-1, with 8 bases lining up with TRBD2. The junction had 9 bases not matched to a gene; V was cut back by 2 bases and J by 3 bases. The CDR3 is 16 amino acids. Germline-derived CDR1 and CDR2 are DFQATT and SNEGSKA (reference sequence). CDR3 sequence: CSARPLGRAVYNEQFF. The CDR3 region has the DNA TGCAGTGCTAGACCCCTCGGGAGGGCCGTCTACAATGAGCAGTTCTTC.

This clonotype was counted between two and nine times. V and J are TRBV7-9 and TRBJ2-7; perhaps TRBD2 as D (5 bases). Germline values: CDR1 SEHNR, CDR2 FQNEAQ (reference sequence). Trimming pared 5 bases from V and 7 bases from J, leaving 18 bases between. The CDR3 is made up of 14 amino acids. CDR3 loop: CASSPSRGSWEQYF. CDR3 in DNA: TGTGCCAGCAGCCCCTCCCGAGGGTCTTGGGAGCAGTACTTC.

This clonotype occurred many times. Germline is not matched at one junction end, which may reflect a read error. V and J are TRBV5-5 and TRBJ2-7, with D possibly TRBD1 on 5 matching bases. This CDR3 comprises 15 residues. In germline, CDR1 is SGHKS, CDR2 YYEKEE (reference sequence). CDR3 coding DNA: TGTGCCAGCAGCTTGTTGGGGCAGGGTGTCTTCTCCCTAGTCTTC. Translation: CASSLLGQGVFSLVF.

In its sample, this clonotype was seen a few times. The chain links TRBV9 to TRBJ2-3; no clear D gene. The CDR3 spans 15 residues. Per the germline V gene, CDR1 is SGDLS and CDR2 is YYNGEE. V lost 0 bases and J lost 3, with 11 bases in between. In DNA, the CDR3 is TGTGCCAGCAGCGTAGCTGGCAGGAAGACAGATACGCAGTATTTT. Translated: CASSVAGRKTDTQYF. The whole variable domain, filled in from reference TRBV9 and TRBJ2-3, reads DSGVTQTPKHLITATGQRVTLRCSPRSGDLSVYWYQQSLDQGLQFLIQYYNGEERAKGNILERFSAQQFPDLHSELNLSSLELGDSALYFCASSVAGRKTDTQYFGPGTRLTVL.

The V gene is TRBV12-5, the J gene TRBJ1-2; 12 bases are a match to TRBD1. The V gene end was trimmed by 3 bases and the J gene end by 3 bases; junction bases not matched to a gene: 8. The CDR3 sequence is 17 residues long. Per the germline V gene, CDR1 is LGHNT and CDR2 is FRNRAP. The CDR3 sequence: CASGLETGTGGDYGYTF. The CDR3, as DNA: TGTGCTAGTGGTTTAGAAACCGGGACAGGGGGCGACTATGGCTACACCTTC.

This clonotype was recorded a few times. The rearrangement joins TRBV25-1 to TRBJ2-1, with a weak D call TRBD2 (5 bases). Germline lookup yields CDR1 MGHDK and CDR2 SYGVNS. This CDR3 spans 11 amino acids. Deletions cut 2 bases from V and 9 bases from J, with 5 bases between. In nucleotides, the CDR3 is TGTGCCAGCAGTGAACGGGGTGAGCAGTTCTTC. Translating it yields CASSERGEQFF.